Included here is one T cell receptor beta chain sequence, with context. Its cognate antigen is unknown. This specimen comes from a study of T cell repertoires in cytomegalovirus infection. Study context: Shared public TCR beta signatures pointed to both CMV infection and a matching HLA type.

Trimming left V 5 bases short and J 1 base short, with 20 bases between. This CDR3 region has 17 residues. Germline CDR1 reads SEHNR; CDR2 reads FQNEAQ (reference sequence). Study-wide results and caveats: HLA-C-restricted CMV-specific TCR beta clonotypes were dominant in the ex vivo response.

One entry per CDR3 protein, called by TCRdb with MiXCR from the reads. The sample holds nearly 450,000 distinct CDR3 sequences, approximately 31% seen once. The chain couples TRBV7-9 to TRBJ1-1; D ambiguous. What was sequenced was PBMCs. This receptor was identified in a human donor in good health (CMV status not recorded). Some clones in this sample may be carry-over from other donors' samples. The CDR3 spells CASSPHPLGKTNTEAFF. For the CDR3, the DNA is TGTGCCAGCAGCCCCCACCCCCTCGGCAAGACGAACACTGAAGCTTTCTTT.